This TCR beta chain came from a study of blood T cell repertoires in COVID-19. The wider study: Whether acute or convalescent, the COVID-19 samples came from the United States, Italy and Spain.

The CDR3 consists of 14 residues. In germline, CDR1 is MDHEN, CDR2 SYDVKM. V gave up 5 bases and J gave up 3 bases, with 14 bases separating them. In the original analysis: Reference gene primer amplification gave estimated nucleated cell counts. Libraries were prepared by immunoSEQ multiplex PCR; TCRdb keeps only in-frame clonotypes and omits some of them. V, J and clone size are taken as reported in that table, and D and trimming were inferred from the DNA itself. This sample has about 63,000 clones, with around 79% found just once. The clonotype was recovered from a human donor in a cohort sampled during active COVID-19. The chain couples TRBV28 to TRBJ2-7; D ambiguous. Sequencing input: peripheral blood. The chain's CDR3 is CASSAVVTGYEQYF. CDR3 DNA sequence: TGTGCCAGCAGTGCCGTTGTAACGGGCTACGAGCAGTACTTC.